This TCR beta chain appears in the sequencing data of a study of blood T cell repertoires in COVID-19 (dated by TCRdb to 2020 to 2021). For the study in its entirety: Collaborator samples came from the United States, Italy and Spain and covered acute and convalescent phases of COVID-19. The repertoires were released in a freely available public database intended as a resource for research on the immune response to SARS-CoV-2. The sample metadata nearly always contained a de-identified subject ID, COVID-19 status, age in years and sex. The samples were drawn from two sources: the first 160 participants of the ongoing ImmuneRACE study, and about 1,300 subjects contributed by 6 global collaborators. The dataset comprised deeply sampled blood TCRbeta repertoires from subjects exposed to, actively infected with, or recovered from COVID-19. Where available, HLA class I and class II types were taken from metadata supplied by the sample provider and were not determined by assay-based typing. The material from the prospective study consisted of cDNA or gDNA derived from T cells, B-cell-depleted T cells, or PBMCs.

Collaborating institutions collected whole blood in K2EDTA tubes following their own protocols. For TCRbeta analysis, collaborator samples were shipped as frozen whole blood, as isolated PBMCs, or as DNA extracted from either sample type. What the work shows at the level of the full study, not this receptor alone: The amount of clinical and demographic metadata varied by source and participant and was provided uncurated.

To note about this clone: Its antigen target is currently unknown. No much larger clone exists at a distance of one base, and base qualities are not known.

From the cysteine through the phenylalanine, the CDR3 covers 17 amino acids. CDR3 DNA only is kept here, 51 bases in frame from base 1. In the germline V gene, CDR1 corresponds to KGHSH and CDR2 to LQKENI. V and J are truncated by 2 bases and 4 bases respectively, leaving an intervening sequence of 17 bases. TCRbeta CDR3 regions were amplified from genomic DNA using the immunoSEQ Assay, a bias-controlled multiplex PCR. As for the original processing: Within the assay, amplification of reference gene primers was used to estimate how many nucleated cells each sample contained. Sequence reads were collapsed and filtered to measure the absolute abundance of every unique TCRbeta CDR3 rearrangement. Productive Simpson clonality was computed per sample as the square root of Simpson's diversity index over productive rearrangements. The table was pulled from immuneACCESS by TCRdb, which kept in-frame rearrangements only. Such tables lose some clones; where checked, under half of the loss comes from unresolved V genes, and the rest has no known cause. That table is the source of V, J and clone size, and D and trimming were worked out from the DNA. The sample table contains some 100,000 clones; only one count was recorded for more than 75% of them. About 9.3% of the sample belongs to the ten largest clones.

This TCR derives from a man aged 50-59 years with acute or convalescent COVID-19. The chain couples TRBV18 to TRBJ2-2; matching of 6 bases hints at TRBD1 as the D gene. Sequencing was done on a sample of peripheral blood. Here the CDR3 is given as CASSPSVSRGSTGELFF. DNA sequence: TGTGCCAGCTCACCATCCGTATCGAGGGGGAGCACCGGGGAGCTGTTTTTT.